The 17 T cell receptor beta chains below all came from one sample that was sequenced in a study of regulatory T cells in long-lasting Graves disease. CDR3-region Arm-PCR and iRepertoire HTBI primers produced the TCR beta libraries. TCRdb independently ran MiXCR on the multiplex PCR reads; one entry per CDR3 protein. The sample lists around 480,000 distinct CDR3 sequences, 15% to 20% seen once, with 12% in the top ten. Time point described: newly diagnosed GD, antithyroid drugs for less than 3 months. Extracted PBMC RNA gave rise to the TCR library. This sample was also put to use in a study of T cells in Graves' hyperthyroidism and ophthalmopathy.

Specimen: peripheral blood mononuclear cells (PBMCs), collected at new diagnosis, from a patient treated with antithyroid drugs. The receptors come from a man aged 35-49 years with Graves disease.

In its sample, this clonotype was seen many times. J is TRBJ1-5 and V is TRBV28; D is perhaps TRBD1 (6 bases). The V end was cut by 4 bases, the J end by 4 bases, with 14 bases between. CDR1 is MDHEN, CDR2 SYDVKM, per germline. The CDR3 covers 15 residues. CDR3 bases: TGTGCCAGCAGTTGGGCTGCAGGGGCGAATCAGCCCCAGCATTTT. Translation gives CASSWAAGANQPQHF.

This clonotype occurred many times. This chain links TRBV3-1 with TRBJ2-2, with D perhaps TRBD1 (6 bases). The CDR3 extends over 14 amino acids. Trimming pared 2 bases from V and 4 bases from J, leaving 8 bases between. Germline CDR1 and CDR2: LGHDT and YNNKEL (reference sequence). DNA of the CDR3: TGTGCCAGCAGCCAACTACAGGGCACCGGGGAGCTGTTTTTT. Amino acid sequence: CASSQLQGTGELFF.

The V gene is TRBV5-1, the J gene TRBJ2-1, with 12 bases matching TRBD2. The junction had 10 bases not matched to a gene; V was cut back by 0 bases and J by 0 bases. There are 20 residues in the CDR3. From germline, CDR1 is SGHRS and CDR2 YFSETQ. The CDR3 here is CASSLAVGLAGKSSYNEQFF. The CDR3 bases are TGCGCCAGCAGCTTGGCCGTGGGACTAGCGGGCAAAAGCTCCTACAATGAGCAGTTCTTC.

There are many counts of this clonotype. The chain uses TRBV28 and TRBJ2-5; 8 nucleotides align to TRBD2. This CDR3 contains 14 residues. CDR1 and CDR2 from the germline V gene are MDHEN and SYDVKM. Germline trimming cut 7 bases from V and 2 bases from J; bases unmatched to any gene: 6. In nucleotides, the CDR3 is TGTGCCAGCACCCGGGGGGGGTCGCAAGAGACCCAGTACTTC. The encoded protein is CASTRGGSQETQYF.

This clonotype appeared a few times. The chain combines TRBV11-2 with TRBJ2-7; TRBD1 matches 7 bases. Trimming took 5 bases from V and 5 from J; bases not matched to a gene: 6. This CDR3 spans 13 amino acids. The V gene's germline CDR1 is SGHAT and CDR2 FQNNGV. CDR3 amino acids: CASSRIDRDEQYF. Written as DNA, the CDR3 is TGTGCCAGCAGCCGAATCGACAGGGACGAGCAGTACTTC.

This clonotype has ten or more counts. This chain uses TRBV20-1 with TRBJ2-3; the D is unclear. The CDR3 spans 11 residues. With 7 bases removed from V and 4 bases from J, the gap between germline ends came to 9 bases. CDR1 and CDR2 from the germline V gene are DFQATT and SNEGSKA (reference sequence). The CDR3 DNA reads as TGCAGTGGTAGGGATTCAGATACGCAGTATTTT. Translating gives CSGRDSDTQYF.

This chain uses TRBV7-2 with TRBJ2-7; 7 nucleotides line up with TRBD2. Germline CDR1 and CDR2: SGHTA and FQGNSA. CDR3 length: 13 residues. Trimming removed 5 bases from V and 7 bases from J; junction bases left unmatched: 8. The CDR3 protein is CASSPGLVQEQYF. CDR3 DNA sequence: TGTGCCAGCAGCCCCGGACTAGTGCAAGAGCAGTACTTC. Based on the CDR3 plus reference TRBV7-2 and TRBJ2-7, the full variable domain is GAGVSQSPSNKVTEKGKDVELRCDPISGHTALYWYRQSLGQGLEFLIYFQGNSAPDKSGLPSDRFSAERTGGSVSTLTIQRTQQEDSAVYLCASSPGLVQEQYFGPGTRLTVT.

The rearrangement uses TRBV4-1 and TRBJ2-5; a weak D match, TRBD2 (5 bases). Per the germline V gene, CDR1 is MGHRA and CDR2 is YSYEKL. The CDR3 length is 14 residues. V was clipped by 1 base and J by 5 bases, with 11 bases between them. For the CDR3, the DNA is TGCGCCAGCAGCCAAGGGACTCCCCCTGAGACCCAGTACTTC. It specifies CASSQGTPPETQYF.

This clonotype was found many times. This chain uses TRBV7-8 with TRBJ1-4; D is unresolved. The CDR3 is 16 amino acids. The ends were cut back, 1 base at V and 7 bases at J, with 16 bases in the middle. Looked up from germline, CDR1 is SGHVS and CDR2 is FQNEAQ. The CDR3: CASSLERLPPAEKLFF. The CDR3 region has the DNA TGTGCCAGCAGCTTAGAGCGACTCCCCCCCGCTGAAAAACTGTTTTTT.

In this sample, this clonotype turned up many times. The V call is TRBV20-1, the J call TRBJ2-7; 16 bases line up with TRBD2. V shed 3 bases, J shed 0 bases, and the junction held 5 bases outside the gene matches. Germline CDR1 DFQATT, CDR2 SNEGSKA (reference sequence). The CDR3 loop spans 17 amino acids. CDR3 amino acids: CSASPGLAGGNSYEQYF. CDR3 sequence (DNA): TGCAGTGCTAGCCCGGGACTAGCGGGAGGGAACTCCTACGAGCAGTACTTC.

At least ten counts were recorded for this clonotype. The V gene is TRBV19, the J gene TRBJ1-5; a possible D gene is TRBD1 (6 bases). The germline CDR1 and CDR2 sequences are LNHDA and SQIVND (reference sequence). Trimming shortened V by 7 bases and J by 5 bases, and 18 bases separated the two germline ends. The CDR3 consists of 15 residues. The DNA of the CDR3 is TGTGCCAGTACCGCCGACAGGCCATTGGATCAGCCCCAGCATTTT. It translates to CASTADRPLDQPQHF. Full variable domain (rest looked up from reference TRBV19 and TRBJ1-5): DGGITQSPKYLFRKEGQNVTLSCEQNLNHDAMYWYRQDPGQGLRLIYYSQIVNDFQKGDIAEGYSVSREKKESFPLTVTSAQKNPTAFYLCASTADRPLDQPQHFGDGTRLSIL.

The chain joins TRBV3-1 to TRBJ2-1, with TRBD2 identical over 9 bases. The V gene's germline CDR1 is LGHDT and CDR2 YNNKEL (reference sequence). With V trimmed by 4 bases and J by 9 bases, 7 bases remained unmatched. The CDR3 runs 14 residues. CDR3 sequence reads: CASSPVAGASEQFF. DNA of the CDR3: TGTGCCAGCAGCCCGGTAGCGGGAGCAAGTGAGCAGTTCTTC.

This clonotype was counted many times. The chain carries TRBV28 and TRBJ2-1; 12 bases are a match to TRBD2. J gave up 8 bases and V 3 bases, and 8 bases lay outside the gene matches. The CDR3 is made up of 16 amino acids. Germline loops: CDR1 MDHEN, CDR2 SYDVKM. The CDR3 is CASSLAGTSGLYEQFF. The CDR3, as DNA: TGTGCCAGCAGTTTGGCCGGGACTAGCGGGTTGTATGAGCAGTTCTTC. The entire variable domain, with the rest obtained from reference TRBV28 and TRBJ2-1, is as follows: DVKVTQSSRYLVKRTGEKVFLECVQDMDHENMFWYRQDPGLGLRLIYFSYDVKMKEKGDIPEGYSVSREKKERFSLILESASTNQTSMYLCASSLAGTSGLYEQFFGPGTRLTVL.

This clonotype was counted only a few times. Being one base from a much bigger clone, this may be a read error. The chain couples TRBV7-3 to TRBJ2-5; D not resolved. From germline, CDR1 is SGHTA and CDR2 FQGTGA. This CDR3 spans 13 amino acids. As DNA, the CDR3 is TGTACCAGCAGCTTAATACCATCGGAGACCCAGTACTTC. It is translated as CTSSLIPSETQYF.

The chain has TRBV19 and TRBJ2-1; D unclear. V was shortened by 8 bases and J by 5 bases, with 13 bases between the two germline ends. This CDR3 is built from 13 residues. Germline CDR1 LNHDA, CDR2 SQIVND (reference sequence). CDR3 sequence: CASLGARDNEQFF. CDR3 DNA sequence: TGTGCCAGTCTCGGCGCCCGCGACAATGAGCAGTTCTTC.

The chain couples TRBV30 to TRBJ2-1, with 13 positions matching TRBD2. Germline V gene data show CDR1 as GTSNPN and CDR2 as SVGIG (reference sequence). With V trimmed by 3 bases and J by 1 base, 6 bases remained unmatched. The CDR3 is 17 residues long. DNA of the CDR3: TGTGCCTGGAGGGCTGGACTAGCGGGAGTATCCTACAATGAGCAGTTCTTC. The encoded protein is CAWRAGLAGVSYNEQFF.

The CDR3 DNA is TGTGCCAGCAGCCACGGTCCTCGGAACACAGATACGCAGTATTTT. Encoded protein: CASSHGPRNTDTQYF. The V gene is TRBV3-1, the J gene TRBJ2-3; D is uncertain. CDR1 and CDR2 (germline): LGHDT, YNNKEL (reference sequence). The germline V and J ends were trimmed by 3 bases and 2 bases, with 12 bases remaining between them. The CDR3 is 15 amino acids.